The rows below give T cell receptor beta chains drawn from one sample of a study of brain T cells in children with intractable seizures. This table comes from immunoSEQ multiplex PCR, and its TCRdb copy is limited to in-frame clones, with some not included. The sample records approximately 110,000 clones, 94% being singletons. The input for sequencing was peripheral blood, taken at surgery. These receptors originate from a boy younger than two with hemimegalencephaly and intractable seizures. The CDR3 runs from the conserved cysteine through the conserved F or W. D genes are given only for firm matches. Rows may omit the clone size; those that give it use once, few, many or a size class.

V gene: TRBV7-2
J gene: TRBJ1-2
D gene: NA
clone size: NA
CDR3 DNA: TGTGCCAGCAGCTTAGGGGGCAGCTCTAACTATGGCTACACCTTC
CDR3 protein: CASSLGGSSNYGYTF

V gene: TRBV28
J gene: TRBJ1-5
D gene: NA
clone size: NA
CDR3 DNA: TGTGCCAGCAGCAACGCAGGGACCCGCTACTATAGCAATCAGCCCCAGCATTTT
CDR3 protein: CASSNAGTRYYSNQPQHF

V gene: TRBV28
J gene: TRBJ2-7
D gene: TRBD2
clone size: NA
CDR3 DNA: TGTGCCAGCCTGGGACTAGCGTTTGGTGTGCAGTACTTC
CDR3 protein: CASLGLAFGVQYF

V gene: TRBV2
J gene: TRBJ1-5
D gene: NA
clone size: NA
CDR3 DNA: TGTGCCAGCAGTGAACAGGGAAGCAATCAGCCCCAGCATTTT
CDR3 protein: CASSEQGSNQPQHF

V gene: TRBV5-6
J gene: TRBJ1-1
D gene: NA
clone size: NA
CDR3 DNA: TGTGCCAGCAGCTTGACAAACACTGAAGCTTTCTTT
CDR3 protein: CASSLTNTEAFF

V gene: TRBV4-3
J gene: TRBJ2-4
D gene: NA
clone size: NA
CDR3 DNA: TGCGCCAGCAGCCAAGCGGGAGCCAAAAACATTCAGTACTTC
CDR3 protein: CASSQAGAKNIQYF

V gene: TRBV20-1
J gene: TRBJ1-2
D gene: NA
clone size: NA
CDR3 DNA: TGCAGTGCTCCGCGCTCGGGCTACACCTTC
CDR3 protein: CSAPRSGYTF

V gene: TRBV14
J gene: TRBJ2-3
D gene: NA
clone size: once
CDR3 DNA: TGTGCCAGCAGCCAACGGCAAGGCACAGATACGCAGTATTTT
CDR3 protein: CASSQRQGTDTQYF

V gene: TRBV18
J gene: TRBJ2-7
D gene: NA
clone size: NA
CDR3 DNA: TGTGCCAGCTCCCCGATCGACAGCTCCTACGAGCAGTACTTC
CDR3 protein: CASSPIDSSYEQYF

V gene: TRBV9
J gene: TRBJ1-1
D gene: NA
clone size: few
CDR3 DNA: TGTGCCAGCAGCGTAGGGTCTGAGCTGAACACTGAAGCTTTCTTT
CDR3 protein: CASSVGSELNTEAFF

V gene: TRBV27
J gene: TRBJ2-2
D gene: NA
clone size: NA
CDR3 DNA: TGTGCCAGCAGTTATGGTCGGTCCCCCGCTAGTGCCGGGGAGCTGTTTTTT
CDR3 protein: CASSYGRSPASAGELFF

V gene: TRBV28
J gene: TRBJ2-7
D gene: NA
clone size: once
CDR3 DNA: TGTGCCAGCAGTTTGCAGGGACCCCTGGGCGAGCAGTACTTC
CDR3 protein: CASSLQGPLGEQYF